The 21 T cell receptor beta chains below come from one sample, sequenced in a study of blood T cell repertoires in COVID-19. Method: immunoSEQ multiplex PCR; TCRdb's copy keeps in-frame clones and lacks some. The table has 70,000 or so clones, roughly 80% seen once; the top ten hold around 9.6%. Sequencing input: peripheral blood. These receptors all come from a woman of 80 years or more with acute or convalescent COVID-19.

The rearrangement links TRBV10-3 to TRBJ2-7, with TRBD1 matching over 7 bases. Looked up from germline, CDR1 is ENHRY and CDR2 is SYGVKD. This CDR3 is built from 15 residues. With 7 bases clipped from V and 2 bases from J, the junction kept 11 bases outside the gene matches. The CDR3 nucleotides are TGTGCCATCACCGAAGCCGGGACAGCTACCTACGAGCAGTACTTC. Protein sequence: CAITEAGTATYEQYF.

Concerning this clone itself: This sample also contains other DNA sequences that code for the same CDR3. This chain joins TRBV3-1 (or the pseudogene TRBV3-2) and TRBJ2-3; no clear D. Looked up from germline, CDR1 is LGHDT and CDR2 is YNNKEL (reference sequence). The V end lost 3 bases, the J end lost 5 bases, and 3 bases lay between the germline ends. CDR3 length: 11 residues. The DNA of the CDR3 is TGTGCCAGCAGCCACTTAGATACGCAGTATTTT. As protein: CASSHLDTQYF.

The rearrangement uses TRBV10-2 and TRBJ1-5, with a weak D call TRBD1 (6 bases). Looked up from germline, CDR1 is WSHSY and CDR2 is SAAADI. This CDR3 spans 15 amino acids. V lost 6 bases and J 4 bases, leaving 16 bases between the germline ends. The CDR3 DNA sequence: TGCGCCAGCAGCCAGGACAGTCTGGGGAATCAGCCCCAGCATTTT. Residues: CASSQDSLGNQPQHF.

The V gene is TRBV7-9, the J gene TRBJ1-2; maybe TRBD1 (6 bases). CDR3 size: 14 residues. Trimming removed 4 bases at V and 8 bases at J, with 17 bases between. The V gene's germline CDR1 is SEHNR and CDR2 FQNEAQ (reference sequence). The CDR3 DNA reads as TGTGCCAGCAGCTCATCCGGGACACAGAGGGGCTACACCTTC. Residues: CASSSSGTQRGYTF.

The rearrangement uses TRBV6-1 and TRBJ2-2, with 8 bases fitting TRBD2. Looked up from germline, CDR1 is MNHNS and CDR2 is SASEGT. This CDR3 is built from 16 residues. Trimming cost V 2 bases and J 6 bases; bases outside gene matches: 8. Here the CDR3 DNA reads TGTGCCAGCAGTGAAACTTATGGGACTAGTGCCGGGGAGCTGTTTTTT. It is translated as CASSETYGTSAGELFF.

The CDR3 DNA reads as TGCGCCAGCAGGGATACTAGCGGGGGGTCAGATACGCAGTATTTT. It yields the protein CASRDTSGGSDTQYF. V and J are TRBV5-1 and TRBJ2-3, with 12 nucleotides matching TRBD2. The CDR3 extends over 15 amino acids. The trim removed 5 bases at V and 4 bases at J, leaving 5 bases unmatched. From germline, CDR1 is SGHRS and CDR2 YFSETQ.

The sample holds a few counts of this clone. The genes are TRBV4-1 and TRBJ1-2, with D maybe TRBD1 (6 bases). The CDR3 has 17 residues. The germline V and J ends were trimmed by 1 base and 4 bases, with 19 bases remaining between them. Germline CDR1 and CDR2: MGHRA and YSYEKL. CDR3 amino acids: CASSQVIYNRASYGYTF. For the CDR3, the DNA is TGCGCCAGCAGCCAAGTAATCTATAACAGGGCGAGCTATGGCTACACCTTC.

The chain couples TRBV19 to TRBJ1-1, with TRBD1 as a possible D gene (6 bases). This CDR3 has 14 amino acids. Trimming cost V 5 bases and J 6 bases, with 16 bases left between them. Per germline, CDR1 LNHDA and CDR2 SQIVND (reference sequence). Here the CDR3 DNA reads TGTGCCAGTAGTTTCCGGGACACGGCCGCTGAAGCTTTCTTT. As protein: CASSFRDTAAEAFF.

The chain uses TRBV10-2 and TRBJ1-2, with a tentative D call TRBD1 (5 bases). Germline V gene lookup returns CDR1 WSHSY and CDR2 SAAADI. The CDR3 extends over 14 amino acids. The ends were cut back, 8 bases at V and 5 bases at J, with 18 bases in the middle. The CDR3 spells CASLPGGGAYGYTF. The CDR3 nucleotides read TGCGCCAGCCTCCCTGGGGGGGGAGCATATGGCTACACCTTC.

This chain joins TRBV6-6 and TRBJ2-1; 8 nucleotides line up with TRBD2. CDR3 length: 16 residues. Per germline, CDR1 MNHNY and CDR2 SVGAGI (reference sequence). The ends lost 2 bases at V and 5 bases at J; junction bases unmatched: 8. Written as DNA, the CDR3 is TGTGCCAGCAGTTACCCGGGGGGGGCGTTGAACAATGAGCAGTTCTTC. Its translation: CASSYPGGALNNEQFF.

This clone was seen just once. V is TRBV27 and J is TRBJ1-2; a weak D match, TRBD1 (5 bases). Germline CDR1 MNHEY, CDR2 SMNVEV (reference sequence). This CDR3 is built from 13 residues. Trimming shortened V by 5 bases and J by 8 bases, and 15 bases separated the two germline ends. CDR3 in amino acids: CASSQFQGSGYTF. The CDR3 DNA is TGTGCCAGCAGTCAATTCCAGGGAAGCGGCTACACCTTC.

V is TRBV6-4 and J is TRBJ2-1; 9 bases match TRBD2. V trimming: 6 bases; J trimming: 5 bases; junction bases outside the gene matches: 8. Germline lookup yields CDR1 MRHNA and CDR2 SNTAGT. The CDR3 length is 15 residues. CDR3 in amino acids: CASSLRGGEDNEQFF. The CDR3 DNA reads as TGTGCCAGCAGCCTGCGCGGGGGGGAGGACAATGAGCAGTTCTTC.

This clone has only a few counts. V and J are TRBV27 and TRBJ1-5; D unclear. Germline V lookup: CDR1 MNHEY, CDR2 SMNVEV (reference sequence). The V gene lost 2 bases and the J gene lost 1 base, with 9 bases spanning the gap. The CDR3 is made up of 15 amino acids. CDR3 nucleotide sequence: TGTGCCAGCAGTTTACGGTCAGGAAGCAATCAGCCCCAGCATTTT. This gives the protein CASSLRSGSNQPQHF.

V usage is TRBV5-6 and J usage is TRBJ2-3, with unresolved D. Germline V lookup: CDR1 SGHDT, CDR2 YYEEEE. The V and J ends lost 1 base and 0 bases respectively, with 6 bases between them. The CDR3 length is 14 residues. The CDR3 protein is CASSLLSSTDTQYF. DNA of the CDR3: TGTGCCAGCAGCTTGCTGTCTAGCACAGATACGCAGTATTTT.

The gene calls are TRBV7-8 and TRBJ1-1; 9 nucleotides align to TRBD1. The CDR3 loop spans 14 amino acids. Losses at the gene ends were 5 bases for V and 8 bases for J; bases not matched to a gene: 9. Per the germline V gene, CDR1 is SGHVS and CDR2 is FQNEAQ. The CDR3 is CASSEPTGGLEAFF. The CDR3 coding sequence is TGTGCCAGCAGCGAGCCGACAGGGGGATTGGAAGCTTTCTTT.

The gene calls are TRBV6-5 and TRBJ1-1, with D unclear. This CDR3 is built from 13 residues. The germline V and J ends were trimmed by 10 bases and 4 bases, with 16 bases remaining between them. Germline lookup yields CDR1 MNHEY and CDR2 SVGAGI. In nucleotides, the CDR3 is TGTGCCACAAAAGGAGAGGGAATCACTGAAGCTTTCTTT. Residues: CATKGEGITEAFF.

In regard to this clone: This sample includes further DNA sequences coding for the same CDR3. The chain couples TRBV24-1 to TRBJ2-3; perhaps TRBD2 as D (6 bases). The CDR3 consists of 14 residues. CDR1 and CDR2 from the germline V gene are KGHDR and SFDVKD. The V end lost 4 bases, the J end lost 1 base, and 8 bases lay between the germline ends. The CDR3 DNA follows: TGTGCCACCAGTGAGACGGGGGGCACAGATACGCAGTATTTT. This gives the protein CATSETGGTDTQYF.

This clone appeared a few times. The gene calls are TRBV6-1 and TRBJ2-7; tentative D call: TRBD2 (6 bases). Germline CDR1 MNHNS, CDR2 SASEGT. This CDR3 spans 14 amino acids. V lost 2 bases and J 2 bases, leaving 10 bases between the germline ends. In nucleotides, the CDR3 is TGTGCCAGCAGTGAATTCGCGGGACCCTACGAGCAGTACTTC. Translation: CASSEFAGPYEQYF.

The J gene is TRBJ2-5, the V gene TRBV11-3, with D unresolved. Between the trimmed V and J ends, which lost 2 bases and 7 bases, there was a span of 8 bases. The CDR3 runs to 12 residues. The germline V gene encodes CDR1 SGHNT and CDR2 YENEEA. The CDR3 protein is CASSLLCGTQYF. The CDR3 DNA reads as TGTGCCAGCAGCTTACTATGTGGGACCCAGTACTTC.

The chain carries TRBV6-5 and TRBJ1-5, with a tentative D call TRBD1 (5 bases). Germline CDR1 MNHEY, CDR2 SVGAGI. Trimming left V 6 bases short and J 0 bases short, with 9 bases between. The CDR3 totals 14 residues. CDR3 amino acids: CASSLTDSNQPQHF. CDR3 DNA: TGTGCCAGCAGCTTGACAGATAGCAATCAGCCCCAGCATTTT.

The V and J genes are TRBV29-1 and TRBJ1-2; tentative D call: TRBD1 (6 bases). CDR3 length: 12 residues. With 2 bases removed from V and 4 bases from J, the gap between germline ends came to 8 bases. Germline CDR1 is SQVTM and CDR2 is ANQGSEA. CDR3 residues: CSVEQGGYGYTF. The CDR3 nucleotides read TGCAGCGTTGAACAAGGGGGCTATGGCTACACCTTC.